The 9 T cell receptor beta chains reported below all come from one sample, sequenced in a study of blood T cell repertoires in COVID-19 (dated by TCRdb to about 2020). Library preparation employed the immunoSEQ multiplex PCR assay. Drawn from immuneACCESS, this table holds only the in-frame rearrangements with V and J called that TCRdb kept. Clones are partly lost; checked studies trace under half to an unresolved V gene and leave the rest unexplained. Recorded for this sample are fewer than 350,000 clones; around 90% of them occurred a single time. The ten top clones hold roughly 5.3% of the sample. The sample comprised PBMCs or T cells enriched from blood (not recorded which). The receptors were gathered from a man aged 60-69 years who had recovered from COVID-19.

The genes are TRBV3-1 (or the pseudogene TRBV3-2) and TRBJ1-1, with a possible D match to TRBD1 (5 bases). CDR3 length: 13 residues. Trimming took 4 bases from V and 4 from J, leaving 10 bases between them. Germline V gives CDR1 LGHDT, CDR2 YNNKEL (reference sequence). This CDR3 reads CASSPGRPTEAFF. The CDR3 DNA reads TGTGCCAGCAGCCCAGGGCGACCCACTGAAGCTTTCTTT.

This sequence joins TRBV6-2 or TRBV6-3 and TRBJ1-5; D uncertain. The germline V gene has CDR1 MNHEY and CDR2 SVGEGT. The CDR3 runs to 18 residues. V was cut by 4 bases and J by 0 bases, with 19 bases left in between. The CDR3 loop reads CASSSYLTTPYSNQPQHF. For the CDR3, the DNA is TGTGCCAGCAGTTCCTACCTGACGACACCGTATAGCAATCAGCCCCAGCATTTT.

The chain joins TRBV5-6 to TRBJ1-4; TRBD1 aligns across 7 bases. Germline values: CDR1 SGHDT, CDR2 YYEEEE. V trimming: 1 base; J trimming: 6 bases; junction bases outside the gene matches: 15. CDR3 length: 18 amino acids. The CDR3 nucleotides are TGTGCCAGCAGCTTGAAGGGACCGGACAGGCTGGGAGATGAAAAACTGTTTTTT. It specifies CASSLKGPDRLGDEKLFF.

The chain recombines TRBV18 with TRBJ2-1; no clear D gene. The CDR3 length is 14 residues. Germline CDR1 reads KGHSH; CDR2 reads LQKENI. With 0 bases removed from V and 6 bases from J, the gap between germline ends came to 9 bases. The CDR3 spells CASSPPRLINEQFF. The CDR3 DNA reads TGTGCCAGCTCACCACCTAGACTTATCAATGAGCAGTTCTTC.

V usage is TRBV3-1 (or the pseudogene TRBV3-2) and J usage is TRBJ1-6, with 10 bases fitting TRBD1. Germline V gene sequence: CDR1 LGHDT, CDR2 YNNKEL (reference sequence). Losses at the gene ends were 4 bases for V and 6 bases for J; bases not matched to a gene: 9. The CDR3 is made up of 17 amino acids. Written as DNA, the CDR3 is TGTGCCAGCAGCCTGGGACAGGGGTTCACTCTTAATTCACCCCTCCACTTT. Amino acids: CASSLGQGFTLNSPLHF.

The V and J genes are TRBV3-1 (or the pseudogene TRBV3-2) and TRBJ2-3; D gene ambiguous. The germline V gene has CDR1 LGHDT and CDR2 YNNKEL (reference sequence). This CDR3 comprises 14 residues. Trimming pared 0 bases from V and 6 bases from J, leaving 10 bases between. The CDR3 DNA is TGTGCCAGCAGCCAAGAATGGCCCGCCGATACGCAGTATTTT. It specifies CASSQEWPADTQYF.

This clone appeared a single time. The CDR3: CASSLRGALDSPLHF. The CDR3, as DNA: TGTGCCAGCAGCCTCCGGGGGGCCCTGGATTCACCCCTCCACTTT. The chain combines TRBV11-2 with TRBJ1-6, with a possible D match to TRBD1 (6 bases). In germline, CDR1 is SGHAT, CDR2 FQNNGV. Trimming shortened V by 5 bases and J by 8 bases, and 16 bases separated the two germline ends. CDR3 length equals 15 residues. The full variable domain, with the rest looked up from reference TRBV11-2 and TRBJ1-6, is EAGVAQSPRYKIIEKRQSVAFWCNPISGHATLYWYQQILGQGPKLLIQFQNNGVVDDSQLPKDRFSAERLKGVDSTLKIQPAKLEDSAVYLCASSLRGALDSPLHFGNGTRLTVT.

The chain is built from TRBV11-2 and TRBJ1-3; no reliable D call. The germline V gene has CDR1 SGHAT and CDR2 FQNNGV. V gave up 1 base and J gave up 0 bases, with 7 bases separating them. This CDR3 has 15 residues. This CDR3 reads CASSLVGSSGNTIYF. In DNA, the CDR3 is TGTGCCAGCAGCTTAGTAGGGAGCTCTGGAAACACCATATATTTT.

The chain is built from TRBV2 and TRBJ1-5, with 10 positions matching TRBD1. The CDR3 is 16 amino acids. Per the germline V gene, CDR1 is SNHLY and CDR2 is FYNNEI. The V and J ends lost 5 bases and 3 bases, in that order; junction bases with no gene match: 7. The CDR3, as DNA: TGTGCCAGCAGTTCAGGGACAGGGGCTAACAATCAGCCCCAGCATTTT. Its protein product is CASSSGTGANNQPQHF.